The entry below gives a single T cell receptor (beta chain) sequence along with its context. The antigen remains undetermined. Clones were sequenced by immunoSEQ multiplex PCR, and TCRdb holds only the in-frame ones, with some missing. Among about 1,300 clones, less than 20% were seen once, and the ten largest hold about 29%. Germline CDR1 is SGHRS and CDR2 is YFSETQ. This CDR3 spans 14 amino acids. Trimming at V came to 2 bases and at J to 5 bases, leaving 6 bases not matched to a gene. The data belong to a study of T cells in localized non-small cell lung cancer. Study-level points and caveats: Sequencing was limited to one tumor region, leaving the possibility of heterogeneity open. Adjacent lung was found to contain a median approximately 50 of the top 100 tumor clones.

The sampled adjacent lung lay at least 2 cm from the tumor margin and showed no atypia. The V call is TRBV5-1, the J call TRBJ2-7; 8 bases line up with TRBD1. This TCR was sampled from a male donor at least 60 years old with stage I lung adenocarcinoma. This sample comprised normal lung tissue next to the tumor, obtained before any cancer treatment. CDR3 sequence (DNA): TGCGCCAGCAGCTTCCGGGACAGGACCCACGAGCAGTACTTC. Amino acids: CASSFRDRTHEQYF.